These T cell receptor beta chains were read from a single sample in a study of cytomegalovirus exposure and HLA in healthy donors. Repertoires were generated with immunoSEQ multiplex PCR, while TCRdb's copy carries only in-frame clones and drops some. Altogether under 200,000 clones are present, almost 80% being singletons, with the ten largest covering roughly an eighth. The specimen was PBMCs. Every receptor here comes from a man between 50 and 59 years old in good health and CMV-seropositive. CDR3s include the opening cysteine and the closing phenylalanine or tryptophan. Fields, in order: V gene, clone size, J gene, D gene, CDR3 protein, CDR3 DNA. The D gene is left open where the match is weak. Where a row states a size, it is once, few, many or the class of an expanded clone; other rows omit it.

>TRBV5-1|NA|TRBJ2-3|TRBD1
CASSLDSTGLRSDTQYF
TGCGCCAGCAGCTTGGACTCGACAGGGCTGAGATCGGATACGCAGTATTTT
>TRBV2|NA|TRBJ2-3|NA
CASIGGSSTDTQYF
TGTGCCAGCATAGGGGGTTCGAGCACAGATACGCAGTATTTT
>TRBV28|NA|TRBJ1-1|NA
CASSFGGRVTEAFF
TGTGCCAGCAGTTTTGGGGGCAGGGTCACTGAAGCTTTCTTT
>TRBV6-6|NA|TRBJ2-5|TRBD2
CASSYKAGQTQYF
TGTGCCAGCAGTTATAAAGCGGGGCAGACCCAGTACTTC
>TRBV7-9|NA|TRBJ2-1|TRBD2
CASSLASGGVNEQFF
TGTGCCAGCAGCTTAGCTAGCGGGGGGGTCAATGAGCAGTTCTTC
>TRBV12-5|NA|TRBJ1-3|TRBD1
CASGKTGGGNTIYF
TGTGCTAGTGGTAAGACAGGGGGGGGAAACACCATATATTTT
>TRBV6-1|NA|TRBJ2-1|NA
CASSVREHNEQFF
TGTGCCAGCAGTGTTAGGGAGCACAATGAGCAGTTCTTC
>TRBV4-2|NA|TRBJ2-1|TRBD1
CASSQDRDRAPYNEQFF
TGTGCCAGCAGCCAAGATAGGGACAGGGCTCCCTACAATGAGCAGTTCTTC
>TRBV9|NA|TRBJ2-1|TRBD2
CASSVATGLASYNEQFF
TGTGCCAGCAGCGTAGCAACGGGACTAGCATCCTACAATGAGCAGTTCTTC
>TRBV6-1|NA|TRBJ1-2|NA
CASSKNTGFSYGYTF
TGTGCCAGCAGCAAGAATACAGGGTTTTCCTATGGCTACACCTTC
>TRBV6-5|NA|TRBJ2-2|TRBD1
CASSYSGQEITGELFF
TGTGCCAGCAGTTACTCCGGACAGGAAATCACCGGGGAGCTGTTTTTT
>TRBV28|NA|TRBJ1-5|TRBD1
CASSMTGNGQPQHF
TGTGCCAGCAGCATGACAGGGAATGGTCAGCCCCAGCATTTT
>TRBV6-5|NA|TRBJ2-2|NA
CASSWGGRGRTGELFF
TGTGCCAGCAGTTGGGGGGGCAGGGGGCGCACCGGGGAGCTGTTTTTT
>TRBV2|NA|TRBJ1-1|NA
CASSKQGRLNTEAFF
TGTGCCAGCAGTAAACAGGGCAGGCTGAACACTGAAGCTTTCTTT
>TRBV28|few|TRBJ1-1|TRBD1
CASRQGAVVTEAFF
TGTGCCAGCAGACAGGGGGCGGTGGTCACTGAAGCTTTCTTT